Below are 17 T cell receptor beta chains sequenced from a single sample in a study of blood T cells in healthy people across ages. A second PCR of about 6 to 11 cycles used a sample-barcoded 5' primer and a J-beta primer mix. One entry per CDR3 protein, called by TCRdb with MiXCR from the 5' RACE reads. The sample lists 630,000 or so distinct CDR3 sequences, about 28% occurring once. The source material was blood. Source of these receptors: a woman aged 80 or older in good health.

There are a few counts of this clonotype. A read error is possible here, since a much larger clone lies one base away. The chain uses TRBV29-1 and TRBJ2-7, with 11 bases identical to TRBD1. The CDR3 loop spans 14 amino acids. The germline V gene encodes CDR1 SQVTM and CDR2 ANQGSEA. The junction had 9 bases not matched to a gene; V was cut back by 4 bases and J by 7 bases. CDR3 region: CSVAGTGGSNEQYF. The DNA for the CDR3 is TGCAGCGTTGCGGGGACAGGGGGATCGAATGAGCAGTACTTC.

This sequence joins TRBV5-1 and TRBJ2-5; D unclear. V lost 7 bases and J 7 bases, leaving 26 bases between the germline ends. The CDR3 is 16 residues long. The germline CDR1 and CDR2 sequences are SGHRS and YFSETQ. The CDR3 bases are TGCGCCAGCTCGCTTCCCTCGATCGCAGGCCCCGGGACCCAGTACTTC. It is translated as CASSLPSIAGPGTQYF.

This clonotype was counted many times. V and J are TRBV5-4 and TRBJ2-1; D is ambiguous. The CDR3 is 13 residues long. Germline CDR1 and CDR2: SGHNT and YYREEE (reference sequence). Trimming cost V 3 bases and J 4 bases, with 8 bases left between them. The CDR3 loop is CASSSAPYNEQFF. The CDR3 DNA is TGTGCCAGCAGCTCGGCCCCGTACAATGAGCAGTTCTTC.

Worth noting for this clonotype: A much more abundant neighbour one base away suggests this may be a read error. The J gene is TRBJ1-4, the V gene TRBV4-1; 9 positions match TRBD1. This CDR3 region has 15 residues. Germline V CDR1 and CDR2: MGHRA, YSYEKL. J lost 5 bases, V lost 5 bases, and 6 bases had no gene match. The CDR3 spells CASSGQGPLNEKLFF. In nucleotides, the CDR3 is TGCGCCAGCAGCGGACAGGGGCCCCTCAATGAAAAACTGTTTTTT.

This CDR3 reads CATSDLAGGQLREQFF. As DNA, the CDR3 is TGTGCCACCAGTGATCTAGCGGGAGGGCAGCTTCGCGAGCAGTTCTTC. The chain joins TRBV24-1 to TRBJ2-1, with 12 bases fitting TRBD2. The germline CDR1 and CDR2 sequences are KGHDR and SFDVKD. The CDR3 length is 16 residues. V was clipped by 3 bases and J by 10 bases; unmatched bases: 9.

This clonotype was detected ten times or more. This rearrangement joins TRBV7-2 to TRBJ1-6; 7 positions agree with TRBD1. CDR1 and CDR2 (germline): SGHTA, FQGNSA. The length of the CDR3 is 14 residues. After removal of 5 bases from V and 10 bases from J, the junction contained 8 bases not matched to a gene. The CDR3 region has the DNA TGTGCCAGCAGCCCGACAGGGAGGGCATCACCCCTCCACTTT. This sequence encodes CASSPTGRASPLHF.

This clonotype appeared many times. The V call is TRBV29-1, the J call TRBJ2-7; 9 positions agree with TRBD1. The CDR3 has 13 amino acids. Germline lookup yields CDR1 SQVTM and CDR2 ANQGSEA. The ends lost 2 bases at V and 5 bases at J; junction bases unmatched: 4. CDR3 loop: CSVEPGTGNEQYF. CDR3 DNA: TGCAGCGTTGAACCCGGGACAGGGAACGAGCAGTACTTC.

This clonotype was picked up many times. This chain joins TRBV18 and TRBJ2-3; 7 bases fit TRBD2. Per germline, CDR1 KGHSH and CDR2 LQKENI. CDR3 length: 15 residues. V lost 3 bases and J lost 2; bases outside the gene matches: 5. The DNA of the CDR3 is TGTGCCAGCTCACCGGGCGGGAGCATCACAGATACGCAGTATTTT. It specifies CASSPGGSITDTQYF. Full variable domain (missing parts from reference TRBV18 and TRBJ2-3): NAGVMQNPRHLVRRRGQEARLRCSPMKGHSHVYWYRQLPEEGLKFMVYLQKENIIDESGMPKERFSAEFPKEGPSILRIQQVVRGDSAAYFCASSPGGSITDTQYFGPGTRLTVL.

The V call is TRBV7-9, the J call TRBJ1-6, with D possibly matching TRBD1 (6 bases). V shed 8 bases and J shed 4 bases, with 12 bases lying between them. CDR1 and CDR2 from the germline V gene are SEHNR and FQNEAQ (reference sequence). The CDR3 contains 14 residues. The CDR3, as DNA: TGTGCCAGCGGACCGGACAGTTATAATTCACCCCTCCACTTT. Protein: CASGPDSYNSPLHF. Together with reference TRBV7-9 and TRBJ1-6, the CDR3 gives the full variable domain: DTGVSQNPRHKITKRGQNVTFRCDPISEHNRLYWYRQTLGQGPEFLTYFQNEAQLEKSRLLSDRFSAERPKGSFSTLEIQRTEQGDSAMYLCASGPDSYNSPLHFGNGTRLTVT.

This clonotype showed up many times. V is TRBV28 and J is TRBJ2-3; D remains unclear. V lost 10 bases and J lost 3, with 17 bases in between. CDR1 MDHEN and CDR2 SYDVKM come from the germline V gene. The CDR3 is 14 amino acids. CDR3 in amino acids: CATNWGTKTDTQYF. CDR3 bases: TGTGCCACCAATTGGGGTACCAAGACAGATACGCAGTATTTT.

The sample holds many counts of this clonotype. The rearrangement uses TRBV7-2 and TRBJ2-7; D unclear. Trimming took off 2 bases at V and 3 bases at J, with 8 bases between the two ends. Germline CDR1 SGHTA, CDR2 FQGNSA. The CDR3 is 13 amino acids. The CDR3 DNA is TGTGCCAGCAGCTTAAGTGTGGACTACGAGCAGTACTTC. Its translation: CASSLSVDYEQYF.

This clonotype was recorded at least ten times. This chain connects TRBV5-1 to TRBJ1-6; possible D gene TRBD1, 5 bases. This CDR3 spans 15 amino acids. Germline assignment: CDR1 SGHRS and CDR2 YFSETQ. With 3 bases removed from V and 10 bases from J, the gap between germline ends came to 17 bases. This CDR3 is CASSSGTGGQSPLHF. DNA for the CDR3: TGCGCCAGCAGCTCCGGGACGGGAGGCCAGTCACCCCTCCACTTT.

This clonotype was picked up a small number of times. The chain combines TRBV12-3 or TRBV12-4 with TRBJ2-1, with D maybe TRBD1 (7 bases). This CDR3 region has 15 residues. Trimming took 6 bases from V and 6 from J, leaving 18 bases between them. The CDR3 protein is CASRDLQGGPNEQFF. In DNA form, the CDR3 reads TGTGCCAGCAGGGACTTGCAGGGGGGTCCCAATGAGCAGTTCTTC.

In regard to this clonotype: One junction end disagrees with the germline gene, perhaps due to a read error. The J gene is TRBJ2-5, the V gene TRBV7-3; D unresolved. This CDR3 is built from 14 residues. Germline V gene data show CDR1 as SGHTA and CDR2 as FQGTGA. CDR3 sequence: CAGSLQGLGETQYF. The DNA for the CDR3 is TGTGCCGGCAGCTTACAAGGCCTGGGGGAGACCCAGTACTTC.

The sample holds many counts of this clonotype. The chain is built from TRBV12-3 or TRBV12-4 and TRBJ2-7, with D maybe TRBD1 (6 bases). Deletions cut 4 bases from V and 7 bases from J, with 17 bases between. The CDR3 length is 14 residues. CDR3 residues: CASSSTADSQEQYF. CDR3 nucleotides: TGTGCCAGCAGTTCAACCGCGGACAGTCAGGAGCAGTACTTC.

Ten or more counts support this clonotype. This chain joins TRBV7-2 and TRBJ1-1; D is possibly TRBD1 (6 bases). Trimming removed 1 base from V and 5 bases from J, with 14 bases in between. Looked up from germline, CDR1 is SGHTA and CDR2 is FQGNSA. This CDR3 is built from 15 residues. CDR3 loop: CASSLGGRGGTEAFF. The CDR3 region has the DNA TGTGCCAGCAGCTTAGGTGGGAGGGGGGGTACTGAAGCTTTCTTT.

CDR3 protein: CASTQGMLLNEQYF. CDR3 DNA sequence: TGTGCCAGCACTCAAGGGATGCTTCTAAACGAGCAGTACTTC. V usage is TRBV6-1 and J usage is TRBJ2-7; unclear D gene. There are 14 residues in the CDR3. V lost 7 bases to trimming and J lost 5 bases, with 18 bases between them. CDR1 and CDR2 from the germline V gene are MNHNS and SASEGT.